The rows below give T cell receptor beta chains drawn from one sample of a study of PD-1 blockade in mismatch repair-deficient tumors. Sequencing was performed with immunoSEQ multiplex PCR; in TCRdb, only in-frame clones are kept and a portion is missing. The sample contains 75,000 to 85,000 clones, over 75% of which appear only once. The sample here was peripheral blood, taken 12 weeks after starting pembrolizumab. The receptors were sampled from an adult with mismatch repair-deficient cancer. CDR3s include the opening cysteine and the closing phenylalanine or tryptophan. Fields, in order: V gene, clone size, CDR3 length, CDR3 protein. Clone size appears in some rows only: once, few, many, or a class for an expanded clone.

v_gene: TRBV11-2
abundance: .
len: 16
CDR3aa: CASSLAPRDYNAEQFF

v_gene: TRBV6-6
abundance: .
len: 13
CDR3aa: CASRLRGSYGYTF

v_gene: TRBV5-4
abundance: .
len: 15
CDR3aa: CASSLHRATNEKLFF

v_gene: TRBV4-3
abundance: .
len: 15
CDR3aa: CASSQETGVNTEAFF

v_gene: TRBV27
abundance: few
len: 14
CDR3aa: CASSPTKGGYGYTF

v_gene: TRBV11-2
abundance: once
len: 13
CDR3aa: CASSLGGTGELFF

v_gene: TRBV9
abundance: .
len: 14
CDR3aa: CASSTGIALYEQYF

v_gene: TRBV29-1
abundance: .
len: 14
CDR3aa: CSVIGGPGGNEQFF

v_gene: TRBV18
abundance: .
len: 11
CDR3aa: CASSTKETQYF

v_gene: TRBV21-1
abundance: few
len: 15
CDR3aa: CASSKAREFSYEQYF

v_gene: TRBV7-9
abundance: .
len: 15
CDR3aa: CASSLIRGLNNEQFF

v_gene: TRBV7-9
abundance: .
len: 15
CDR3aa: CASSPGDQQNEKLFF

v_gene: TRBV5-1
abundance: .
len: 15
CDR3aa: CASSLGVEMNTEAFF

v_gene: TRBV27
abundance: .
len: 13
CDR3aa: CASRGQGGQPQHF

v_gene: TRBV19
abundance: .
len: 16
CDR3aa: CASKGGRGTYYNEQFF

v_gene: TRBV25-1
abundance: few
len: 13
CDR3aa: CASGDRWNTEAFF

v_gene: TRBV19
abundance: few
len: 13
CDR3aa: CASSIEGFTEAFF

v_gene: TRBV28
abundance: .
len: 16
CDR3aa: CASSFLLATNTDTQYF

v_gene: TRBV13
abundance: .
len: 13
CDR3aa: CASRGPTNTEAFF

v_gene: TRBV5-1
abundance: .
len: 16
CDR3aa: CASSPRTSGNTYEQYF

v_gene: TRBV4-1
abundance: .
len: 16
CDR3aa: CASSQSPGGSYNEQFF

v_gene: TRBV6-1
abundance: .
len: 13
CDR3aa: CASASGSTYEQYF

v_gene: TRBV19
abundance: once
len: 14
CDR3aa: CASSSPGQLTEAFF

v_gene: TRBV5-5
abundance: .
len: 16
CDR3aa: CASSLERTGGLTEAFF

v_gene: TRBV28
abundance: .
len: 12
CDR3aa: CASSLKGPKQFF

v_gene: TRBV10-2
abundance: .
len: 16
CDR3aa: CASSEGTGGVIQPQHF

v_gene: TRBV5-4
abundance: once
len: 15
CDR3aa: CASSPTGGDGETQYF

v_gene: TRBV5-8
abundance: .
len: 14
CDR3aa: CASSLRQGGETQYF

v_gene: TRBV19
abundance: .
len: 14
CDR3aa: CASNDQASTDTQYF

v_gene: TRBV6-1
abundance: few
len: 14
CDR3aa: CASKNSGVPWPQHF

v_gene: TRBV5-4
abundance: .
len: 14
CDR3aa: CASSYRQAGETQYF

v_gene: TRBV7-9
abundance: .
len: 12
CDR3aa: CASSLSSAEQYF

v_gene: TRBV4-1
abundance: .
len: 12
CDR3aa: CASSQSSNEQFF

v_gene: TRBV2
abundance: .
len: 13
CDR3aa: CASSPGVGLAQYF

v_gene: TRBV2
abundance: .
len: 15
CDR3aa: CASRILASSTDTQYF

v_gene: TRBV6-6
abundance: .
len: 13
CDR3aa: CASSPPSNTEAFF

v_gene: TRBV11-2
abundance: .
len: 15
CDR3aa: CASSLVWGGVETQYF

v_gene: TRBV10-3
abundance: .
len: 14
CDR3aa: CATLDSGAQETQYF

v_gene: TRBV10-3
abundance: .
len: 14
CDR3aa: CAITSGAGANVLTF

v_gene: TRBV7-3
abundance: .
len: 17
CDR3aa: CASSLTGSGSVRSEQFF

v_gene: TRBV27
abundance: .
len: 16
CDR3aa: CASSVASGSHTGELFF

v_gene: TRBV5-1
abundance: .
len: 14
CDR3aa: CASSLAPTGNTIYF

v_gene: TRBV5-1
abundance: .
len: 16
CDR3aa: CASSPVFIGLTDTQYF

v_gene: TRBV6-1
abundance: .
len: 13
CDR3aa: CASSEIGVEKLFF

v_gene: TRBV30
abundance: .
len: 11
CDR3aa: CAWSVWNEQYF

v_gene: TRBV7-2
abundance: .
len: 16
CDR3aa: CASSLRPGTGNQPQHF

v_gene: TRBV6-5
abundance: .
len: 14
CDR3aa: CASRPWDLNQPQHF

v_gene: TRBV19
abundance: .
len: 13
CDR3aa: CASSMGGDTEAFF

v_gene: TRBV5-5
abundance: .
len: 17
CDR3aa: CASSAVSGGIGFGELFF

v_gene: TRBV11-2
abundance: .
len: 15
CDR3aa: CASSSRTGINEKLFF

v_gene: TRBV6-6
abundance: .
len: 14
CDR3aa: CASSWRQSVYEQYF